The clone carrying this T cell receptor (beta chain) has a count of ten or more. The antigen is unknown. Germline V gives CDR1 LNHNV, CDR2 YYDKDF (reference sequence). This CDR3 spans 18 amino acids. Unmatched junction bases numbered 17, after V lost 0 bases and J lost 6 bases. This sample is part of a study of CD8+CD57+ T cells in acquired aplastic anemia. As for the study in general: Quantities of DNA derived from sorted CD4+ and CD8+ cells averaged roughly 3 ug.

CD8+CD57+ cell expansion, shown by flow cytometry, had occurred in the patients selected for sequencing. As a group, the patients uniformly had severe acquired aplastic anemia. Patients were untreated when blood was sampled. Study conclusions and caveats: The study identified about 30 CD8+ CDR3 sequences shared by patients and controls.

TCR beta VDJ and CDR3 profiles were obtained from a genomic DNA template. TCRdb used MiXCR to reprocess the reads, holding one entry per CDR3 protein. This table holds about 290,000 distinct CDR3 sequences, 45% to 65% found once. The sequence was obtained from a human donor with aplastic anemia. The chain is built from TRBV15 and TRBJ2-7, with TRBD2 matching 7 bases. The sequencing input was sorted CD4+, CD8+, or CD8+CD57+ T cells (not recorded which) from PBMCs. The CDR3 reads CATSRDLPIWPGGSEQYF. The CDR3 DNA sequence: TGTGCCACCAGCAGAGATCTTCCAATATGGCCGGGAGGTAGCGAGCAGTACTTC.